Listed below are T cell receptor beta chains from one sample, sequenced in a study of OX40 agonist ivuxolimab in advanced cancers. The protocol was immunoSEQ multiplex PCR, while the TCRdb copy is restricted to in-frame clones and leaves out a portion. The sample yields about 57,000 clones, about 80% seen once. The sample in question was CD4+ or CD8+ T cells sorted from blood, obtained in a trial of the OX40 agonist ivuxolimab. These receptors were taken from an adult with an advanced solid tumor such as melanoma, head and neck, liver or kidney cancer. Each CDR3 is given with its conserved first and last residue. The D gene is left open where the match is weak. Clone size, where shown, is once, few, many, or a class for clones that have expanded.

size,V,D,length,J,DNA,CDR3
.,TRBV28,.,12,TRBJ2-7,TGTGCCAGCAGTTTACAAGGGTTCGAGCAGTACTTC,CASSLQGFEQYF
.,TRBV5-1,.,13,TRBJ1-1,TGCGCCAGCAGCTTAAGTTATCGGGCTGAAGCTTTCTTT,CASSLSYRAEAFF
medium-sized,TRBV9,.,14,TRBJ2-7,TGTGCCAGCAGCGTAGCTGACGATACCTACGAGCAGTACTTC,CASSVADDTYEQYF
.,TRBV7-3,TRBD2,15,TRBJ2-3,TGTGCCAGCAGCTTAGCCCAGCGGGAGACAGATACGCAGTATTTT,CASSLAQRETDTQYF
.,TRBV18,TRBD2,17,TRBJ2-1,TGTGCCAGCTCACCACCGACGGGAGGGCCCTTTGGCAATGAGCAGTTCTTC,CASSPPTGGPFGNEQFF
.,TRBV10-2,.,12,TRBJ2-5,TGCGCCAGCAGGCAGGGAACGGAGACCCAGTACTTC,CASRQGTETQYF
once,TRBV28,.,13,TRBJ2-3,TGTGCCAGCAGTGAGGGGAGAGCAGATACGCAGTATTTT,CASSEGRADTQYF
.,TRBV10-3,.,14,TRBJ1-1,TGTGCCATCAGGAACAGAGTTTCGGGTACTGAAGCTTTCTTT,CAIRNRVSGTEAFF
.,TRBV4-1,.,13,TRBJ2-1,TGCGCCAGCAGCCCGCGTCAGGGTAATGAGCAGTTCTTC,CASSPRQGNEQFF
.,TRBV28,.,15,TRBJ2-5,TGTGCCAGCAGTTTAAATCAGGGAGGTACGGAGACCCAGTACTTC,CASSLNQGGTETQYF